This TCR beta chain was retrieved from a study of cytomegalovirus exposure and HLA in healthy donors. Study observations and caveats: V- and J-gene trimming in TCR beta was tied to a missense DCLRE1C variant by an analysis performed later. Per a later analysis, 15,000 to 20,000 TCR beta sequences showed association with HLA alleles at 0.05 false discovery rate. Published work reported that the classifier diagnosed cytomegalovirus status with high specificity and sensitivity.

CDR1 is SEHNR and CDR2 is FQNEAQ in the germline V gene (reference sequence). The CDR3 is 14 residues long. Concerning this clone: The antigen is unknown. The junction does not match germline at one end; this may be a read error.

The PCR was carried out with 60 Vbeta primers and 13 Jbeta primers. Assay: immunoSEQ multiplex PCR; the TCRdb copy retains only in-frame clones and omits some. The sample shows 110,000 or so clones, 82% of them seen only once. The clonotype was recovered from a young woman in good health and CMV-seronegative. The sample was PBMCs. The chain carries TRBV7-9 and TRBJ2-7; the D gene is possibly TRBD2 (6 bases). The CDR3 reads CSSSLVGDFYEQYF. CDR3 bases: TGTTCCAGCAGCCTCGTCGGGGACTTCTACGAGCAGTACTTC.